This TCR beta chain was found in a study of cytomegalovirus exposure and HLA in healthy donors. Germline loops: CDR1 SSHAT, CDR2 FNYEAQ (reference sequence). The CDR3 extends over 12 amino acids. A multiplex PCR was run with 60 Vbeta primers and 13 Jbeta primers. The protocol was immunoSEQ multiplex PCR, while the TCRdb copy is restricted to in-frame clones and leaves out a portion. This sample's clone table lists some 120,000 clones. As regards this clone: At one of its ends the junction is not consistent with the germline gene, which may arise from a read error. Other DNA sequences from this sample encode an identical CDR3 as well.

Source material: PBMCs. The sequence was collected from a woman aged 55-70 years in good health and CMV-seronegative. This chain uses TRBV7-7 with TRBJ2-2; D gene ambiguous. CDR3 in amino acids: CASSLTAPELFF. In DNA, the CDR3 is TGTGCTAGCAGCCTAACTGCTCCGGAGCTGTTTTTT.